This TCR beta chain was sequenced for a study of cytomegalovirus exposure and HLA in healthy donors (dated by TCRdb to about 2017). Turning to the overall study: According to an earlier analysis of several hundred of the donors, some 180 million T cells yielded roughly 100 million unique TCR beta sequences and 250 to 350 Gb of sequence data. To decide whether each TCR beta V gene segment behaved as functional or pseudogenic, an earlier analysis of 587 of the donors relied on high-throughput TCR beta sequencing. All discovery cohort repertoires had been generated on a single sequencing platform. An early release covering roughly 640 HLA-typed donors comprised about 290 gigabases of sequencing data and around 80 million unique TCR sequences. Donor age, sex, ethnicity and CMV serostatus were collected together with the repertoire data. Besides the first cohort of under 700 subjects, a separate validation cohort made up of roughly 120 different subjects was used. On average, around 240,000 unique TCR beta nucleotide sequences were sequenced per donor among fewer than 500 genotyped donors of the cohort, with roughly 18% of those sequences being non-productive. In a later analysis, previously published TCR beta repertoires from 666 donors were re-analyzed and high-resolution HLA genotyping was added so that TCR occurrence patterns could be studied. The study was designed to test whether signatures of past pathogen exposure could be identified by cataloging public T cell receptors. A later genetic analysis took genome-wide SNP genotypes for about 65% of the 666 donors and used that subset as a discovery cohort. HLA typing included class I and class II loci at four-digit resolution. Typing coverage varied by locus: roughly 629-640 donors for A, B, C, DRB1 and DQB1; approximately 560 for DQA1; about 570 for DPA1; 450 to 480 for DPB1. Rather than using new phenotypic data, the later analysis identified candidate immune exposures from TCR beta sequences and from how often those sequences occurred across donors. To predict cytomegalovirus infection status, the study brought together high-throughput TCR immunosequencing, statistical association of individual TCRs with disease status, and machine learning. About five DR-DQ haplotypes were treated as single units for association and clustering because of strong linkage in the cohort. Using immunosequencing, the study profiled T cell repertoires from 640 or so subjects and related those repertoires to cytomegalovirus serostatus. Among the roughly 390 genotyped donors, approximately 81% belonged to the genetic ancestry cluster associated with self-reported Caucasian donors.

A distance of 14 bases separates the germline ends of V and J, which lose 6 bases and 5 bases respectively. According to the germline V gene, CDR1 reads KGHSH and CDR2 reads LQKENI. From its cysteine to its phenylalanine, the CDR3 spans 14 amino acids. The only DNA kept is the CDR3, 42 bases in frame from the first base. Library construction relied on the immunoSEQ multiplex PCR assay. The multiplex PCR relied on a mix of 60 forward primers for TCR Vbeta segments and 13 reverse primers for TCR Jbeta segments. The CDR3 region of rearranged TCR beta genes was amplified from genomic DNA with a multiplex PCR assay. The Illumina HiSeq System was used to sequence the amplified TCR beta libraries as 87-base-pair reads. The study's own analysis went as follows. Across the 666 repertoires, a later analysis counted some 81 million unique TCR beta chains, roughly 11 million of which were shared by at least two donors. To remove PCR and sequencing errors, raw reads were error-corrected and collapsed into unique sequences using a nearest-neighbor algorithm that merged closely related sequences. To assign V, D and J gene segments, CDR3 sequences were aligned to IMGT reference sequences. For a sequence to be retained, at least a six-nucleotide match to both a V gene segment and a J gene segment was required. Rearrangements were called productive when the CDR3 lacked stop codons and stayed in frame with V and J; all others were non-productive. CDR3 was defined according to IMGT convention as the region running from the second conserved V-encoded cysteine to the conserved J-encoded phenylalanine. The earlier analysis of 500 to 600 of the donors excluded sequences that lacked an unambiguous match to a single V gene segment. In an earlier analysis of 587 of the donors, V segments were called functional above 56.7% productive rearrangements and were called segregating when the between-donor standard deviation exceeded 5%. A statistical classification framework was built for diagnosing cytomegalovirus status from the catalog of TCR beta chain sequences. V and J gene assignment, in a later analysis, came from comparing TCR nucleotide sequences with IMGT/GENE-DB human TR gene sequences. In a later analysis, CDR3 sequences and most-parsimonious VDJ recombination scenarios were assigned using the TCRdist pipeline. In a later analysis, each TCR beta chain was defined by its CDR3 amino acid sequence together with its V-gene family, and reads lacking a unique V-gene family were excluded. To address suspected cross-contamination and a sequencing artifact, a later analysis removed around 590 highly shared, low-generation-probability nucleotide sequences. A later analysis calculated a clonal expansion index for each public chain from normalized within-repertoire ranks of inferred template counts. In a later analysis, generation probabilities were computed using a VDJ recombination model fitted to out-of-frame rearrangements, and the results were checked against IGoR. A later analysis scored TCR-TCR, TCR-HLA and TCR-CMV co-occurrence with hypergeometric tests, applying a repertoire-size bias correction to TCR pairs. A later analysis estimated false discovery rates by permuting HLA or CMV assignments 20 times. In a later analysis, co-occurring TCRs were grouped with DBSCAN, and TCRdist sequence similarity was added when clustering was performed within HLA-allele-positive subsets. For co-occurrence clustering, repertoires with fewer than 30,000 or more than 120,000 public chains were excluded, along with four or five repertoires with anomalous nucleotide sharing. Held by TCRdb, this immuneACCESS table contains in-frame sequences only and omits some clones. Under half of the omission traces to an unresolved V gene where checked; the cause of the rest is unknown. V and J calls and clone size are as listed in that table; D and trimming were resolved from the DNA. The sample table holds 110,000 to 150,000 clones, of which approximately 80% were seen once. Jointly, the top ten make up around 4.3% of the sample.

What the study reported, not specific to this receptor: Because the 87-base-pair reads could not distinguish some IMGT-functional V segments, including TRBV6-2 and TRBV6-3, those segments were excluded. While some public TCRs were present in many individuals, most TCR sequences turned up only very rarely across donors. Presence/absence analyses assumed roughly uniform sequencing depth across donors, an assumption that may not hold. Cytomegalovirus status was reported to be diagnosed by the classifier with high specificity and sensitivity in both the original and validation cohorts. It was suggested by the authors that the approach could potentially be generalized to other disease states and immunological phenotypes. A later analysis found that HLA-associated TCR beta chains were more clonally expanded and had lower generation probabilities than equally common non-associated chains. A later analysis found that most CMV-associated TCR beta chains appeared HLA-restricted, with HLA associations seemingly driven largely by CMV exposure. Assigning TCR associations to individual alleles was difficult when HLA alleles, especially DR and DQ, strongly co-occurred. A later analysis associated around 16,000 TCR beta sequences with specific HLA alleles at a false discovery rate of 0.05. Because some donors lacked HLA typing at each locus, the association tests relied only on the typed subset. The only immune exposure information available for the cohort was CMV serostatus. In a later analysis, the rate of TCR association differed among HLA loci, with DRB1 alleles having the most associated TCRs and HLA-C alleles having the fewest. Linkage disequilibrium might explain the correlated functional status among segregating V segments, but an unknown experimental factor could not be ruled out. Several of the top co-occurrence clusters appeared to be linked to parvovirus B19, influenza, CMV and Epstein-Barr virus, according to a later analysis. Three of the identified cytomegalovirus-associated TCR beta chains were confirmed in vitro to be specific for cytomegalovirus antigens. Only TCR beta chains were sequenced in this cohort, and the absence of alpha or paired-chain data limited detectable features. A cluster of highly shared sequence variants was judged likely to represent a technical artifact of the sequencing pipeline. A further reported finding was that TCR beta sequences accurately predicted the HLA-A and HLA-B alleles for most subjects in the first cohort. An earlier analysis of approximately 500 of the donors showed that most TCR beta V segments appeared in productive rearrangements either about 90% or about 30% of the time, which broadly matched IMGT annotations. A later genetic analysis associated a missense DCLRE1C variant with V-gene and J-gene trimming of TCR beta chains, and an independent cohort replicated the association. A total of around 150 TCR beta chains were listed by the study as associated with cytomegalovirus. Because counts were too low, some 17 rarely observed V segments, including chromosome 9 orphons, were excluded from the earlier analysis of 587 of the donors. Compared with the approximately 670-donor mean, donors in an Asian-associated ancestry cluster had fewer N-insertions in productive TCRs, according to a later genetic analysis.

For this clone: This clone's antigen is unknown. There are no base qualities to consult, and no much larger clone falls within one base.

The cohort consisted of 666 healthy bone marrow donors. Cohort members were all nominally healthy when sampled, although unrecorded immune exposures were likely present. The donor tested CMV seropositive, placing the donor among the approximately 290 seropositive members of the cohort. A peripheral blood sample was collected from each donor, and TCR beta sequencing was performed on peripheral blood mononuclear cells. Genomic DNA extraction from the blood cell samples was performed with the Qiagen DNeasy Blood Extraction Kit. The source is a man aged 40-50 years in good health and CMV-seropositive. This receptor chain uses TRBV18 and TRBJ1-5; 6 matching bases give a weak D call of TRBD1. The sample taken for sequencing was PBMCs. The nucleotide sequence is TGTGCCAGCTCTCGTAGGGGGGGGGATCAGCCCCAGCATTTT. It translates as CASSRRGGDQPQHF.